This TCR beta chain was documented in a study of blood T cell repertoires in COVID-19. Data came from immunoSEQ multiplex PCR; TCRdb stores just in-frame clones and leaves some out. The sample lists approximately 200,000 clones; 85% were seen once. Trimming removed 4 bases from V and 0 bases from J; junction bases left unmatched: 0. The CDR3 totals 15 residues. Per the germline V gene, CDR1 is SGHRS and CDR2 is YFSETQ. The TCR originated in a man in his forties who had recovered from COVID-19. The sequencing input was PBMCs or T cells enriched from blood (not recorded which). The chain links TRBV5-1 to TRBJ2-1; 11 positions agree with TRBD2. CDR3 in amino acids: CASSTSGSSYNEQFF. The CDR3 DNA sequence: TGCGCCAGCAGCACTAGCGGGAGCTCCTACAATGAGCAGTTCTTC.